This TCR beta chain was sequenced for a study of PD-L1 blockade in urothelial cancer. Study at large: Patients' histories included 0 to 3 prior chemotherapy regimens. At 3 weeks after treatment start (second dose) and again at 6 weeks, blood was analyzed. Blood-derived samples held a median approximately 140,000 T cells.

Samples spanned pretreatment and treatment, with 1 to 8 time points per patient. Generated by immunoSEQ multiplex PCR, the TCRdb table keeps only in-frame clones and is missing some. The sample lists about 74,000 clones, approximately 80% occurring once. The germline gives CDR1 PRHDT, CDR2 FYEKMQ (reference sequence). The CDR3 sequence is 13 residues long. After removal of 3 bases from V and 7 bases from J, the junction contained 5 bases not matched to a gene. The receptor was derived from a man between 65 and 85 years old with urothelial cancer. The chain is built from TRBV13 and TRBJ1-2, with 7 bases matching TRBD1. Sequenced material: PBMCs, taken around atezolizumab (anti-PD-L1) treatment. CDR3 in amino acids: CASSLTGLVGYTF. The CDR3 coding sequence is TGTGCCAGCAGCTTGACAGGGTTAGTTGGCTACACCTTC.